The following is a T cell receptor beta chain sequence with its context. What it binds is not known. RNA transcripts provided the source from which TCR beta CDR3 regions were amplified. The HTBI primer set drove a first-round RT-PCR of the TCR CDR3. TCRdb re-called the multiplex PCR reads with MiXCR, one entry per CDR3 protein. This table has 600,000 to 700,000 distinct CDR3 sequences, 40% to 55% appearing once. Patients with uncontrolled infections, other autoimmune diseases, pregnancy or lactation were excluded. Clinical symptoms, serum thyroxine, TRAb, thyroid ultrasound and orbital computed tomography informed diagnoses. This sample is drawn from a study of T cells in Graves' hyperthyroidism and ophthalmopathy. General study results and limits: Among clonotypes expanded in thyroid above 0.001, most were also found in blood.

Trimming took off 1 base at V and 3 bases at J, with 9 bases between the two ends. This CDR3 comprises 13 residues. Per germline, CDR1 DFQATT and CDR2 SNEGSKA (reference sequence). The chain combines TRBV20-1 with TRBJ1-2; D gene uncertain. The sample taken for sequencing was peripheral blood or thyroid tissue (not recorded which). This TCR was sampled from an adult man with Graves' disease, either hyperthyroidism or ophthalmopathy (not recorded which). The CDR3 region is CSARAGNDYGYTF. The CDR3 bases are TGCAGTGCTAGAGCTGGGAACGACTATGGCTACACCTTC.